These 3 T cell receptor beta chains originate from one sample sequenced in a study of Ad26.COV2.S vaccination and SARS-CoV-2 variants. Clones were read by immunoSEQ multiplex PCR, and TCRdb kept only the in-frame ones, dropping some. The sample carries over 90,000 clones, 60% to 85% recorded once. Sequencing used peripheral blood, obtained after recovery from COVID-19. All receptors derive from a human donor who had recovered from COVID-19.

The chain recombines TRBV12-3 or TRBV12-4 with TRBJ2-7; D unresolved. V was cut by 6 bases and J by 1 base, with 10 bases left in between. This CDR3 is 13 amino acids long. The CDR3 nucleotides are TGTGCCAGCAGCAGCGCTATGTCCTACGAGCAGTACTTC. Protein: CASSSAMSYEQYF.

The chain combines TRBV25-1 with TRBJ1-2; D is ambiguous. The germline V gene encodes CDR1 MGHDK and CDR2 SYGVNS. This CDR3 is built from 13 residues. The germline V and J ends were trimmed by 2 bases and 0 bases, with 4 bases remaining between them. The CDR3 coding sequence is TGTGCCAGCAGTGAAGTCCCTAACTATGGCTACACCTTC. The encoded protein is CASSEVPNYGYTF.

V and J are TRBV7-9 and TRBJ1-2; D is perhaps TRBD1 (5 bases). Per germline, CDR1 SEHNR and CDR2 FQNEAQ (reference sequence). V was pared by 1 base and J by 6 bases, with 9 bases between. The CDR3 extends over 13 amino acids. The CDR3 loop reads CASSLDVGDGYTF. The CDR3 nucleotides read TGTGCCAGCAGCTTAGACGTAGGGGATGGCTACACCTTC.